The rows below give T cell receptor beta chains drawn from one sample of a study of CD8+ T cells in alopecia areata. Only in-frame clones appear in the TCRdb table, and some are missing; sequencing was by immunoSEQ multiplex PCR. The table records about 140,000 clones, 50% to 65% of them present only once. Here the sequenced sample was CD8+ T cells sorted from blood, taken at week 4, from a patient treated with tofacitinib. These TCRs come from a human donor with alopecia areata. The CDR3 runs from the conserved cysteine through the conserved F or W. D genes are given only for firm matches. The listing skips clone size in some rows; elsewhere it reads once, few, many or a size class.

j_call	clone_size	v_call	d_call	cdr3_nt	cdr3_aa
TRBJ1-6	NA	TRBV7-6	TRBD1	TGTGCCAGCAGCAGAGGACAGGGAAGCTCCTATAATTCACCCCTCCACTTT	CASSRGQGSSYNSPLHF
TRBJ1-5	NA	TRBV13	NA	TGTGCCAGCAGCTCAGAGGGTAATCAGCCCCAGCATTTT	CASSSEGNQPQHF
TRBJ2-3	NA	TRBV7-2	NA	TGTGCCAGCAGCTCGTGGGGGGATACGCAGTATTTT	CASSSWGDTQYF
TRBJ2-7	NA	TRBV27	NA	TGTGCCAGCAGTTTATCGTTCGGGGAGGCCCCCTACGAGCAGTACTTC	CASSLSFGEAPYEQYF
TRBJ2-4	NA	TRBV19	TRBD2	TGTGCCAGTAGATCCAGGCCGGGCGGGGGAGACATTCAGTACTTC	CASRSRPGGGDIQYF
TRBJ2-1	NA	TRBV29-1	TRBD2	TGCAGCGTTGAAGACACCAGCGGGGGGGCCATTGAGCAGTTCTTC	CSVEDTSGGAIEQFF
TRBJ2-7	once	TRBV7-8	NA	TGTGCCAGCAGCTTAGTCGCAGGCCACATTTACGAGCAGTACTTC	CASSLVAGHIYEQYF
TRBJ2-5	few	TRBV14	NA	TGTGCCAGCAGCCAAGATGGGCTCGCAGCCCAGTACTTC	CASSQDGLAAQYF
TRBJ2-5	few	TRBV6-5	TRBD2	TGTGCCAGCAGCTACTACAGCGGGGGGCCGGGGGAGACCCAGTACTTC	CASSYYSGGPGETQYF
TRBJ1-1	NA	TRBV30	NA	TGTGCCTGGAGAACGGGTTTGAACACTGAAGCTTTCTTT	CAWRTGLNTEAFF
TRBJ2-7	NA	TRBV7-9	TRBD2	TGTGCCAGCAGCATCGGACTAGCGGGGCCCTACGAGCAGTACTTC	CASSIGLAGPYEQYF
TRBJ2-7	NA	TRBV9	NA	TGTGCCAGCAGCGTCGGGGTCAACTACGAGCAGTACTTC	CASSVGVNYEQYF
TRBJ1-6	NA	TRBV6-5	NA	TGTGCCAGCAGAAAGCTCCCAGGGGAGGCCCTCCACTTT	CASRKLPGEALHF
TRBJ1-2	once	TRBV27	TRBD1	TGTGCCAGCAGTTTATTGACAGGGGATGGCTACACCTTC	CASSLLTGDGYTF
TRBJ1-2	once	TRBV5-4	NA	TGTGCCAGCAGCTTGGGTACAGGAGCCCCAGCCTATGGCTACACCTTC	CASSLGTGAPAYGYTF
TRBJ2-7	few	TRBV7-8	TRBD1	TGTGCCAGCAGCTTAAGTGGGGACAGGGGGCGAGGAGAGCAGTACTTC	CASSLSGDRGRGEQYF
TRBJ1-1	NA	TRBV2	NA	TGTGCCAGCAGCCCCACTTTGAACACTGAAGCTTTCTTT	CASSPTLNTEAFF
TRBJ1-1	NA	TRBV5-4	TRBD1	TGTGCCAGCAGCTTCGACAGGGAGACTGAAGCTTTCTTT	CASSFDRETEAFF
TRBJ2-1	few	TRBV7-2	TRBD1	TGTGCCAGCAGCCGGGACCCAGCGACAGGGAAGTACAATGAGCAGTTCTTC	CASSRDPATGKYNEQFF
TRBJ1-1	NA	TRBV5-1	TRBD1	TGCGCCAGCAGCTTGGCCCGGGACAGCGAAGCTTTCTTT	CASSLARDSEAFF
TRBJ1-1	NA	TRBV29-1	NA	TGCAGCGCCGGGGGGGGACGGGACACTGAAGCTTTCTTT	CSAGGGRDTEAFF
TRBJ2-2	NA	TRBV14	NA	TGTGCCAGCAGCCAAGATCGTCTTAGGGGGGAGACGAACACCGGGGAGCTGTTTTTT	CASSQDRLRGETNTGELFF
TRBJ1-6	NA	TRBV11-2	NA	TGTGCCAGCAGCTCCTCAGGGGCTAATTCACCCCTCCACTTT	CASSSSGANSPLHF
TRBJ1-5	once	TRBV15	NA	TGTGCCACTCGTGGGGGTTCAAATCAGCCCCAGCATTTT	CATRGGSNQPQHF
TRBJ2-5	NA	TRBV25-1	NA	TGTGCCAGCAGTGAACTCGAGACCGAAGAGACCCAGTACTTC	CASSELETEETQYF